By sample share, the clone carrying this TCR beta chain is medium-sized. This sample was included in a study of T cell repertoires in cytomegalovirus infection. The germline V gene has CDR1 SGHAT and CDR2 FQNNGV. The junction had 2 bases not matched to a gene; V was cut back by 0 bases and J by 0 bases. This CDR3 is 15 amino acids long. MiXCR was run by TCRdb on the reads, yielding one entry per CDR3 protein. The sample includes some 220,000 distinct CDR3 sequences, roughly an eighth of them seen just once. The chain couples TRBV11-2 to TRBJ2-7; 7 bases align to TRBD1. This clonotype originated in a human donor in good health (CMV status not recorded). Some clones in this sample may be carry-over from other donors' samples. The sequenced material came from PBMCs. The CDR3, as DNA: TGTGCCAGCAGCTTAGAACAGGGGAGCTCCTACGAGCAGTACTTC. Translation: CASSLEQGSSYEQYF.